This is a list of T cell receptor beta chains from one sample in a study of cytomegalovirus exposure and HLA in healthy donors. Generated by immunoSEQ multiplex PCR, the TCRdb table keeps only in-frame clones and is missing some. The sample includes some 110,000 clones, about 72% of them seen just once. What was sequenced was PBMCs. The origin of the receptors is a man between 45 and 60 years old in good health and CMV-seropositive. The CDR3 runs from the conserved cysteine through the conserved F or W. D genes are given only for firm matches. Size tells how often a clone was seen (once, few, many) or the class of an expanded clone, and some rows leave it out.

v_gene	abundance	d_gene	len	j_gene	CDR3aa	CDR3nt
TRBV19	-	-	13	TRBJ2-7	CASSIREFYEQYF	TGTGCCAGTAGTATCAGGGAATTCTACGAGCAGTACTTC
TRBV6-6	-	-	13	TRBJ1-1	CASGGAQNTEAFF	TGTGCCAGCGGGGGGGCCCAGAACACTGAAGCTTTCTTT
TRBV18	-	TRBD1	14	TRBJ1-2	CASSVGTESYGYTF	TGTGCCAGCTCGGTAGGGACAGAAAGCTATGGCTACACCTTC
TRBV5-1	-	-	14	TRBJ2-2	CASSLEWEFGELFF	TGCGCCAGCAGCTTGGAATGGGAGTTCGGGGAGCTGTTTTTT
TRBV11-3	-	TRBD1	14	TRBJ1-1	CASSLDKGTDEAFF	TGTGCCAGCAGCTTAGACAAGGGGACAGATGAAGCTTTCTTT
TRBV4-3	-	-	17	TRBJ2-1	CASSQEETQGGYNEQFF	TGCGCCAGCAGCCAAGAAGAAACGCAGGGGGGATACAATGAGCAGTTCTTC
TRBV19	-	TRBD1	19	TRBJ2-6	CASSYNPTGGATGANVLTF	TGTGCCAGTAGTTATAACCCGACAGGGGGCGCGACCGGGGCCAACGTCCTGACTTTC
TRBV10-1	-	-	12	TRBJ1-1	CASSSVNTEAFF	TGCGCCAGCAGTTCGGTGAACACTGAAGCTTTCTTT
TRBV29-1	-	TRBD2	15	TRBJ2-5	CSVEGSSGTLETQYF	TGCAGCGTTGAAGGCTCTAGCGGCACCCTTGAGACCCAGTACTTC
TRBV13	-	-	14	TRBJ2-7	CASSLRDWSYEQYF	TGTGCCAGCAGCTTACGCGACTGGAGCTACGAGCAGTACTTC
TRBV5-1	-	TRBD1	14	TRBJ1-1	CASSFTGVNTEAFF	TGCGCCAGCAGCTTTACAGGGGTTAACACTGAAGCTTTCTTT
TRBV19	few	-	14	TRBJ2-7	CASSIGRQAYEQYF	TGTGCCAGTAGTATTGGGAGGCAGGCCTACGAGCAGTACTTC
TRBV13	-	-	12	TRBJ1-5	CASSVGGQPQHF	TGTGCCAGCAGCGTAGGGGGGCAGCCCCAACATTTT
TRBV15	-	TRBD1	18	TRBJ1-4	CATSGEGQGRNANEKLFF	TGTGCCACCAGCGGGGAGGGACAGGGACGGAATGCTAATGAAAAACTGTTTTTT
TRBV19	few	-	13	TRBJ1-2	CASSIQDYYGYTF	TGTGCCAGTAGTATACAGGATTACTATGGCTACACCTTC
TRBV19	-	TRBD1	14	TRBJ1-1	CASIDRGLNAEAFF	TGTGCCAGTATTGACAGGGGCCTGAACGCTGAAGCTTTCTTT
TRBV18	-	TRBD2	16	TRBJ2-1	CASSPRLAGENNEQFF	TGTGCCAGCTCACCTCGACTAGCGGGAGAGAACAATGAGCAGTTCTTC
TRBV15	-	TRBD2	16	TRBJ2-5	CATSREGLAAQETQYF	TGTGCCACCAGCAGAGAAGGACTAGCGGCTCAAGAGACCCAGTACTTC
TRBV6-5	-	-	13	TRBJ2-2	CASSLTRFGELFF	TGTGCCAGCAGTTTGACACGGTTCGGGGAGCTGTTTTTT
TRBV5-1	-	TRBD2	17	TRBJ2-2	CASSSAGLAANTGELFF	TGCGCCAGCAGCTCCGCGGGACTAGCGGCTAACACCGGGGAGCTGTTTTTT
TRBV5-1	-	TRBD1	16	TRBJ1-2	CASRLGQGLTDYGYTF	TGCGCCAGCAGACTCGGACAGGGCTTGACGGACTATGGCTACACCTTC
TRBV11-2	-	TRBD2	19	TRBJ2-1	CASSLRGLAGGPSYNEQFF	TGTGCCAGCAGCTTAAGAGGGCTAGCGGGGGGGCCCTCCTACAATGAGCAGTTCTTC